Below, 10 T cell receptor beta chains from the same sample are listed, as sequenced in a study of cytomegalovirus exposure and HLA in healthy donors. Researchers ran the PCR with 60 Vbeta and 13 Jbeta primers. The protocol was immunoSEQ multiplex PCR, while the TCRdb copy is restricted to in-frame clones and leaves out a portion. The sample has approximately 100,000 clones; around nine tenths are singletons. Sequencing used PBMCs. These receptors were taken from a man in his thirties or forties in good health and CMV-seropositive.

The V gene is TRBV7-9, the J gene TRBJ2-2; 11 nucleotides align to TRBD2. In germline, CDR1 is SEHNR, CDR2 FQNEAQ (reference sequence). Trimming took 5 bases from V and 7 from J; bases not matched to a gene: 6. The CDR3 totals 15 residues. CDR3 residues: CASSTLAGVGGELFF. The DNA of the CDR3 is TGTGCCAGCAGCACACTAGCGGGAGTCGGCGGGGAGCTGTTTTTT.

This chain's CDR3 is CASSWGQGTQPQHF. The CDR3 nucleotides read TGTGCCAGCAGCTGGGGACAGGGAACCCAGCCCCAGCATTTT. J is TRBJ1-5 and V is TRBV5-5, with 9 bases matching TRBD1. There are 14 residues in the CDR3. The V and J ends lost 3 bases and 7 bases, in that order; junction bases with no gene match: 5. Germline V gene sequence: CDR1 SGHKS, CDR2 YYEKEE (reference sequence). The full variable domain, its missing parts supplied by reference TRBV5-5 and TRBJ1-5, is DAGVTQSPTHLIKTRGQQVTLRCSPISGHKSVSWYQQVLGQGPQFIFQYYEKEERGRGNFPDRFSARQFPNYSSELNVNALLLGDSALYLCASSWGQGTQPQHFGDGTRLSIL.

The chain links TRBV13 to TRBJ1-1; the D gene is possibly TRBD1 (5 bases). The CDR3 is made up of 16 amino acids. Between the trimmed V and J ends, which lost 5 bases and 5 bases, there was a span of 21 bases. Germline assignment: CDR1 PRHDT and CDR2 FYEKMQ (reference sequence). CDR3 residues: CASSDPRDGGDTEAFF. Written as DNA, the CDR3 is TGTGCCAGCAGCGACCCCCGGGACGGGGGGGATACTGAAGCTTTCTTT.

The chain joins TRBV29-1 to TRBJ2-3, with 10 positions matching TRBD2. This CDR3 has 14 residues. From germline, CDR1 is SQVTM and CDR2 ANQGSEA. CDR3 DNA: TGCAGTGGGGGAGCGGGAGGGGAAACAGATACGCAGTATTTT. Protein: CSGGAGGETDTQYF.

The gene calls are TRBV19 and TRBJ1-3; 10 nucleotides align to TRBD1. V shed 7 bases, J shed 1 base, and the junction held 7 bases outside the gene matches. CDR1 is LNHDA, CDR2 SQIVND, per germline (reference sequence). The CDR3 is 16 amino acids. The CDR3 here is CASMGWTGGSGNTIYF. CDR3 coding DNA: TGTGCCAGTATGGGCTGGACAGGGGGTTCTGGAAACACCATATATTTT.

The gene calls are TRBV5-1 and TRBJ2-5; tentatively, D is TRBD2 (6 bases). The CDR3 runs 15 residues. With 0 bases removed from V and 11 bases from J, the gap between germline ends came to 20 bases. Germline-derived CDR1 and CDR2 are SGHRS and YFSETQ. The CDR3 nucleotides are TGCGCCAGCAGCTTGGGATGGACGGGAGTTAGGGAGCAGTACTTC. Translating gives CASSLGWTGVREQYF.

The chain employs TRBV27 and TRBJ2-4; the D gene is possibly TRBD1 (6 bases). Germline V gives CDR1 MNHEY, CDR2 SMNVEV (reference sequence). The germline V and J ends were trimmed by 5 bases and 7 bases, with 15 bases remaining between them. This CDR3 comprises 14 residues. CDR3 in DNA: TGTGCCAGCAGTCCCCGGGGACAAGGGAACATTCAGTACTTC. Protein: CASSPRGQGNIQYF.

The rearrangement uses TRBV7-9 and TRBJ1-1; the match to TRBD1 covers 9 bases. This CDR3 has 13 amino acids. From germline, CDR1 is SEHNR and CDR2 FQNEAQ (reference sequence). The V segment lost 5 bases and the J segment 6 bases; nucleotides outside the gene matches: 4. DNA for the CDR3: TGTGCCAGCAGCCAGGACAGGGGACCTGAAGCTTTCTTT. It specifies CASSQDRGPEAFF.

The chain combines TRBV28 with TRBJ1-2; TRBD1 might be the D (6 bases). The CDR3 spans 13 residues. Germline CDR1 and CDR2: MDHEN and SYDVKM. Trimming took 6 bases from V and 7 from J, leaving 15 bases between them. CDR3 sequence reads: CASSRGGAGGYTF. CDR3 nucleotide sequence: TGTGCCAGCAGCCGGGGGGGCGCGGGTGGCTACACCTTC.

V is TRBV27 and J is TRBJ2-1, with D perhaps matching TRBD2 (5 bases). Germline values: CDR1 MNHEY, CDR2 SMNVEV (reference sequence). Trimming left V 3 bases short and J 0 bases short, with 6 bases between. The length of the CDR3 is 14 residues. The CDR3 is CASSFLASYNEQFF. The CDR3, as DNA: TGTGCCAGCAGTTTCCTAGCCTCCTACAATGAGCAGTTCTTC.